This T cell receptor (beta chain) comes out of a study of shared clonotypes between healthy human individuals. Overall study results and limits: Only blood samples were collected, and tissue repertoires likely differ.

Trimming cost V 0 bases and J 3 bases, with 9 bases left between them. Germline lookup yields CDR1 KGHSH and CDR2 LQKENI. This CDR3 is built from 14 residues. On this clone itself: Its antigen remains unknown.

Profiling relied on immunoSEQ multiplex PCR, and the TCRdb table lists in-frame clones only, not all of them. In the table there are some 1.5 million clones, 95% to 99% of which are singletons. This sequence was found in a man aged 30 to 45 in good health. Sequenced input: naive CD4+ T cells sorted from blood. The subset: CD45RA+ positively selected. This rearrangement joins TRBV18 to TRBJ2-7; D is ambiguous. CDR3 nucleotides: TGTGCCAGCTCACCACCAGGGTCAGACTACGAGCAGTACTTC. Amino acids: CASSPPGSDYEQYF.